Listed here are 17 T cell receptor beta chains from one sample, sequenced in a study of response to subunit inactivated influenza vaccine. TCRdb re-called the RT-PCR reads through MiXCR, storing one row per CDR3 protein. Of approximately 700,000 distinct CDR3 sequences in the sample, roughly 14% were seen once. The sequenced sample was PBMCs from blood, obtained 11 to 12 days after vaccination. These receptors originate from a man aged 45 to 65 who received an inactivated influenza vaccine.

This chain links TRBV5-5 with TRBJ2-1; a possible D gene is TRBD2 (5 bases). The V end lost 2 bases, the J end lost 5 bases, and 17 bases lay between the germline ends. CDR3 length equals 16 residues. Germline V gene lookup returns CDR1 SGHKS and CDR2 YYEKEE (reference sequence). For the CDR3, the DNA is TGTGCCAGCAGCTTTTCGGACTCCCGATTTGACAATGAGCAGTTCTTC. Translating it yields CASSFSDSRFDNEQFF.

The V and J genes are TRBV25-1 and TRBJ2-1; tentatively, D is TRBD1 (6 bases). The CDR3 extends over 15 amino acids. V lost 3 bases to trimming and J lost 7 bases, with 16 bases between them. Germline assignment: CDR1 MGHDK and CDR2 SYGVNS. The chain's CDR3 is CASSDHQGNMNEQFF. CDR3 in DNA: TGTGCCAGCAGTGATCACCAGGGGAATATGAATGAGCAGTTCTTC.

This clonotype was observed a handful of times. CDR3 residues: CASSFGLGGREQFF. The CDR3, as DNA: TGTGCCAGCAGCTTTGGACTAGGGGGGAGGGAGCAGTTCTTC. This chain links TRBV3-1 with TRBJ2-1; TRBD2 might be the D (7 bases). Trimming took 5 bases from V and 10 from J, leaving 18 bases between them. The CDR3 is 14 residues long. Germline V gives CDR1 LGHDT, CDR2 YNNKEL (reference sequence).

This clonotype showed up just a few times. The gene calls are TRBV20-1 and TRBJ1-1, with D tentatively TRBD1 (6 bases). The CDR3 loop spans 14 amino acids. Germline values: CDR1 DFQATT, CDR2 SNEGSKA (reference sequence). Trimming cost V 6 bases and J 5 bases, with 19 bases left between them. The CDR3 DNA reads TGCAGTGCCCGGACCTCCCTAGGGGGAACTGAAGCTTTCTTT. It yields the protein CSARTSLGGTEAFF.

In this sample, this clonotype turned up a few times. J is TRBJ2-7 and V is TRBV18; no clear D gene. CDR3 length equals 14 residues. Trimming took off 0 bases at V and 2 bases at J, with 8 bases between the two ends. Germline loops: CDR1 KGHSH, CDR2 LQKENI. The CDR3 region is CASSPPWQPYEQYF. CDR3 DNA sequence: TGTGCCAGCTCACCACCGTGGCAACCCTACGAGCAGTACTTC.

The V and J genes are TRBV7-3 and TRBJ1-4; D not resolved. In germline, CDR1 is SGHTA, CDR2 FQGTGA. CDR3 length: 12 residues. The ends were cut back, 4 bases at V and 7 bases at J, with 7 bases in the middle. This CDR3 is CASSSQREKLFF. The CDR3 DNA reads TGTGCCAGCAGCTCACAGCGTGAAAAACTGTTTTTT.

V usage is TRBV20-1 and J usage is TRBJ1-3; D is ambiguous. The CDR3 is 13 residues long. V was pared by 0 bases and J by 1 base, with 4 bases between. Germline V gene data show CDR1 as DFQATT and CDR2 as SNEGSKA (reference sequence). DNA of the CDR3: TGCAGTGCTAGAGAACAGTCTGGAAACACCATATATTTT. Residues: CSAREQSGNTIYF.

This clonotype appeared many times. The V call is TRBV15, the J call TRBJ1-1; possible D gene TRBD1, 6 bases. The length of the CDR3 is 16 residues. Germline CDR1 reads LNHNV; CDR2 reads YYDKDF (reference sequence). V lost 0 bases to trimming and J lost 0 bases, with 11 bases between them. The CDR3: CATSRDWAGVNTEAFF. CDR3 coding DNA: TGTGCCACCAGCAGAGATTGGGCAGGGGTGAACACTGAAGCTTTCTTT.

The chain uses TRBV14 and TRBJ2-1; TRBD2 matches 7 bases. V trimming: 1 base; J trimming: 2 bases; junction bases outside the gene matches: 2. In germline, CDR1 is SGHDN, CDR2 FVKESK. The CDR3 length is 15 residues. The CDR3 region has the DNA TGTGCCAGCAGCCAAGCTGGGGGGGCCTACAATGAGCAGTTCTTC. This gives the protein CASSQAGGAYNEQFF.

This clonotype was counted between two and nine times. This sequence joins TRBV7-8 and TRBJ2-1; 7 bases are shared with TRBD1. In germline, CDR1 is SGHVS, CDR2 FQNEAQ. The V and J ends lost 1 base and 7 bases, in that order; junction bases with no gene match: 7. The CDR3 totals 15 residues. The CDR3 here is CASSLVVGQANEQFF. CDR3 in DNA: TGTGCCAGCAGCTTAGTAGTAGGACAGGCGAATGAGCAGTTCTTC. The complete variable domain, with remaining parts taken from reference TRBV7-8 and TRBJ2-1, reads GAGVSQSPRYKVAKRGQDVALRCDPISGHVSLFWYQQALGQGPEFLTYFQNEAQLDKSGLPSDRFFAERPEGSVSTLKIQRTQQEDSAVYLCASSLVVGQANEQFFGPGTRLTVL.

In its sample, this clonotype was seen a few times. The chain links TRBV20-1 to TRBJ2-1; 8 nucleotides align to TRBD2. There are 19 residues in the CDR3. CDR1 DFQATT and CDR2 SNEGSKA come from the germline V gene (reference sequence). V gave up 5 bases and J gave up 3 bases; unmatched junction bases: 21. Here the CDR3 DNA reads TGCAGTGCTGATAGCCAGCACGTCGGGGGGGAGTCCGGCTACAATGAGCAGTTCTTC. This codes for CSADSQHVGGESGYNEQFF.

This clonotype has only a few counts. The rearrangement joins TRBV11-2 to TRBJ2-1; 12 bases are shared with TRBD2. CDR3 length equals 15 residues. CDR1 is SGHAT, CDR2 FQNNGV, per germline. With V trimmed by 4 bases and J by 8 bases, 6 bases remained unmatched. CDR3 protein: CASSSLAGGRDEQFF. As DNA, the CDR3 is TGTGCCAGCAGCTCACTAGCGGGGGGCCGGGATGAGCAGTTCTTC.

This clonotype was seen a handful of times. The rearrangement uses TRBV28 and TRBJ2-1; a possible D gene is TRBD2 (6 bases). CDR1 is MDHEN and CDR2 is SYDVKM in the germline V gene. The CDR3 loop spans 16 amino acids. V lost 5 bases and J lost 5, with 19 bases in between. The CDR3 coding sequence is TGTGCCAGCAGTCTCCGTGGGGGGATGGTTGACAATGAGCAGTTCTTC. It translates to CASSLRGGMVDNEQFF.

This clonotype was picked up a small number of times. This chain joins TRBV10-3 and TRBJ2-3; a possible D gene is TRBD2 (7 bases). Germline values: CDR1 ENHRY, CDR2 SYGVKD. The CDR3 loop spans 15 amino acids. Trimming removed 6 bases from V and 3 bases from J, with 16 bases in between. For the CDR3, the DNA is TGTGCCATCAGCGAGGGGGGGGGACTAACAGATACGCAGTATTTT. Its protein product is CAISEGGGLTDTQYF.

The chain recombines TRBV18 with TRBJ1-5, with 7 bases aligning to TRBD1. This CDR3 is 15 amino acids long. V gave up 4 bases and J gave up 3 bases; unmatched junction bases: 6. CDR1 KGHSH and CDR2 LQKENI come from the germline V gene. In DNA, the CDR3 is TGTGCCAGCTCACTCCCCGGGACAGACAATCAGCCCCAGCATTTT. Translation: CASSLPGTDNQPQHF.

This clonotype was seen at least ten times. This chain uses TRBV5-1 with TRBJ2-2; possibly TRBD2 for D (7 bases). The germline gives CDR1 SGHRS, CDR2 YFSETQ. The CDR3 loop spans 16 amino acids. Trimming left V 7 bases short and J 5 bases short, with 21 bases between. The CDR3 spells CASLPGGGGRTGELFF. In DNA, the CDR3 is TGCGCCAGCTTGCCGGGAGGCGGGGGCAGAACCGGGGAGCTGTTTTTT.

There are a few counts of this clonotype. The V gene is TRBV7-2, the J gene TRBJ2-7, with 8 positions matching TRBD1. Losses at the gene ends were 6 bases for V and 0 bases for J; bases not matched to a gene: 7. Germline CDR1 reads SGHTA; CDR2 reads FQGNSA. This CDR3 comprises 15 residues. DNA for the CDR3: TGTGCCAGCAGATTTGACAGGGGCAGCTCCTACGAGCAGTACTTC. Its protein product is CASRFDRGSSYEQYF.